Given below is one T cell receptor (beta chain) in context. Its target is unknown. This specimen includes other DNA sequences encoding the same CDR3. The repertoire was sequenced with immunoSEQ multiplex PCR; TCRdb's copy has only in-frame clones and lacks some. The sample contains some 2,400,000 clones, approximately 94% of which appear only once. CD45RA-negative memory and CD45RA+ naive subsets were split from the CD4+ cells. The data originate from a study of shared clonotypes between healthy human individuals. General observations from the study: Roughly 4.7% was the fraction of naive CD4 clonotypes found shared across a few donors.

Germline CDR1 and CDR2: MNHEY and SVGAGI. The CDR3 contains 11 residues. Trimming pared 6 bases from V and 6 bases from J, leaving 9 bases between. The chain uses TRBV6-5 and TRBJ2-7; D not resolved. The TCR originated in a man between 18 and 35 years old in good health. The sequenced sample consisted of naive CD4+ T cells sorted from blood. Indicated subset: CD45RA+ positively selected. This chain's CDR3 is CASSRGLEQYF. CDR3 nucleotide sequence: TGTGCCAGCAGCCGCGGCCTCGAGCAGTACTTC.